This T cell receptor beta chain was sequenced in a study of OX40 agonist ivuxolimab in advanced cancers. Study-wide context: As their treatment, patients were administered ivuxolimab, an agonistic anti-OX40 (CD134) antibody. General study findings and limits: Average numbers of expanded clones were greater in CD8+ T cells than in CD4+. Within 6 weeks, CD4+ and CD8+ blood T cells expanded clonally at 0.1 to 3.0 mg/kg.

Produced via immunoSEQ multiplex PCR; TCRdb's table is partial and in-frame only. The sample has roughly 98,000 clones, about four fifths seen once. For this clone: Its antigen remains unknown.

Germline V gene sequence: CDR1 LGHNA, CDR2 YSLEER. V lost 2 bases to trimming and J lost 6 bases; unmatched junction nucleotides: 12. CDR3 length: 18 residues. The receptor comes from an adult with an advanced solid tumor such as melanoma, head and neck, liver or kidney cancer. The V gene is TRBV4-3, the J gene TRBJ2-1; 11 positions match TRBD2. This material consisted of CD4+ or CD8+ T cells sorted from blood, taken in a trial of the OX40 agonist ivuxolimab. CDR3 sequence: CASSQWGLAGGRGNEQFF. The CDR3 nucleotides read TGCGCCAGCAGCCAATGGGGCTTAGCGGGAGGGAGGGGCAATGAGCAGTTCTTC.